Listed below are T cell receptor beta chains from one sample, sequenced in a study of B cell selection in AIRE deficiency. Some clones are missing from TCRdb's copy, which holds only in-frame ones; the method was immunoSEQ multiplex PCR. The data hold about 19,000 clones, with about 92% observed a single time. The sequencing sample was made of CD4+CD25+ Tregs sorted from PBMCs. The receptors were gathered from a human donor in good health. Both conserved end residues are part of each CDR3.

TRBV5-5	TRBJ1-1	CASSRNTEAFF
TRBV5-1	TRBJ2-2	CASSLLSYTGELFF
TRBV6-5	TRBJ2-1	CASRGLGPYNEQFF
TRBV7-9	TRBJ2-7	CASSLGQRSYEQYF
TRBV19	TRBJ2-5	CASSNRAGGETQYF
TRBV11-2	TRBJ1-1	CASSLSGSVTEAFF
TRBV15	TRBJ2-3	CATSRWTGAGDTQYF
TRBV28	TRBJ2-6	CASSFLTRGKSGANVLTF
TRBV7-2	TRBJ2-3	CASSPLGRERGDTQYF
TRBV6-1	TRBJ2-7	CASSGGSHSYEQYF
TRBV2	TRBJ1-3	CASSGMDRVENTIYF
TRBV6-1	TRBJ1-2	CASSVLDRSPGYTF
TRBV5-1	TRBJ1-4	CASSPWTGGQLFF
TRBV20-1	TRBJ2-1	CSARDIQGQFF
TRBV5-6	TRBJ1-2	CASSLGGRGYGYTF
TRBV2	TRBJ1-5	CASSPGFSNQPQHF
TRBV5-5	TRBJ1-6	CASSLEASDYSPLHF
TRBV5-1	TRBJ1-6	CASSLAGGGRNSPLHF
TRBV27	TRBJ2-5	CATNTGTSGRVRKKPQETQYF
TRBV10-3	TRBJ1-3	CATRGSGGSGNTIYF
TRBV7-9	TRBJ2-7	CASSLVIFSGSIYEQYF
TRBV4-1	TRBJ2-5	CASSQGAGSPTETQYF
TRBV6-5	TRBJ2-7	CASRRRAFYEQYF
TRBV9	TRBJ2-2	CASSVGTSGRAPGELFF
TRBV5-1	TRBJ2-5	CASTEQGGQETQYF
TRBV29-1	TRBJ2-1	CSVGAGFYNEQFF
TRBV6-6	TRBJ1-5	CASSYFPAEYQPQHF
TRBV2	TRBJ2-7	CATDEGLPTGRVSSYEQYF
TRBV29-1	TRBJ2-5	CSVAGTSGIPTRETQYF
TRBV4-1	TRBJ2-1	CASSQGRLAGIDNEQFF
TRBV6-5	TRBJ2-7	CASSQGLAGPTGQYF
TRBV11-2	TRBJ1-3	CASSLRADLGNTIYF
TRBV5-5	TRBJ2-1	CASSLARGSVDEQFF
TRBV19	TRBJ2-7	CASSTHPQGFTYEQYF
TRBV28	TRBJ1-2	CATLGTANYGYTF
TRBV10-1	TRBJ2-2	CASSAIAVTGELFF
TRBV7-3	TRBJ1-1	CASSLEGGNRGTEAFF
TRBV5-1	TRBJ2-1	CASSSLAASYNEQFF
TRBV7-8	TRBJ2-1	CASSARDSRNPTYNEQFF
TRBV6-6	TRBJ2-3	CASSYGLNTDTQYF
TRBV19	TRBJ2-7	CASSVRGSLTSYEQYF
TRBV20-1	TRBJ1-2	CSALSSWGYTF